The clone carrying this T cell receptor beta chain was counted a few times. This CDR3 contains 15 residues. CDR1 and CDR2 from the germline V gene are SNHLY and FYNNEI. Trimming took 8 bases from V and 0 from J, leaving 14 bases between them. The data were taken from a study of blood T cells in healthy people across ages. A second roughly 6 to 12 cycle PCR used barcoded and J-beta primers. TCRdb itself ran the 5' RACE reads through MiXCR, one entry per CDR3 protein. This sample carries more than 650,000 distinct CDR3 sequences, 50% to 65% of them seen once, and the ten largest clones take roughly two fifths.

The chain links TRBV2 to TRBJ2-1, with D possibly called TRBD1 or TRBD2 (5 bases each). Sequencing was carried out using blood. The source of this sequence is a man aged 80 or over in good health. The CDR3 DNA is TGTGCCAGCCTAGGGGTTGGGAGCTCCTACAATGAGCAGTTCTTC. This codes for CASLGVGSSYNEQFF.